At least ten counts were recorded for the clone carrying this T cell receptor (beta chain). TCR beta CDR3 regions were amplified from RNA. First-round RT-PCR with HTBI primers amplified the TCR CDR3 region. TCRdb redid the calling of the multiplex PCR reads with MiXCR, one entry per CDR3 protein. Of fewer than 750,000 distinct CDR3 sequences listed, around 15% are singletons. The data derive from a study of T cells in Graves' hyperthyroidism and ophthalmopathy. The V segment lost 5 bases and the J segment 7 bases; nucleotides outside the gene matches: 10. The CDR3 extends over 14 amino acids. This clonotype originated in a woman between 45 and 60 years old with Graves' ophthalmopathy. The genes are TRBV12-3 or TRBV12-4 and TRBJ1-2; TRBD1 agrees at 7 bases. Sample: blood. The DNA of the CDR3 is TGTGCCAGCAGTGCTATACAGGGGATTGGTGGCTACACCTTC. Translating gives CASSAIQGIGGYTF.